This TCR beta chain was found in a study of T-cell reconstitution after alpha-beta-depleted transplantation in children. The V segment lost 0 bases and the J segment 3 bases; nucleotides outside the gene matches: 18. The length of the CDR3 is 22 residues. The germline CDR1 and CDR2 sequences are KGHDR and SFDVKD. Molecular barcoding with unique molecular identifiers was used for the TCRbeta library. TCRdb re-called the PCR reads through MiXCR, storing one row per CDR3 protein. This table holds around 400,000 distinct CDR3 sequences, roughly a tenth found once. This chain connects TRBV24-1 to TRBJ1-6; TRBD1 agrees at 8 bases. This specimen was PBMCs from the stem cell graft donor, taken from the stem cell graft. The sequence was obtained from a human donor who donated a stem cell graft to a child with acute myeloid leukemia. The CDR3 nucleotides are TGTGCCACCAGTGATTTGCTGATTAGCACATGGGATGGACAGGGCTATAATTCACCCCTCCACTTT. Its translation: CATSDLLISTWDGQGYNSPLHF.